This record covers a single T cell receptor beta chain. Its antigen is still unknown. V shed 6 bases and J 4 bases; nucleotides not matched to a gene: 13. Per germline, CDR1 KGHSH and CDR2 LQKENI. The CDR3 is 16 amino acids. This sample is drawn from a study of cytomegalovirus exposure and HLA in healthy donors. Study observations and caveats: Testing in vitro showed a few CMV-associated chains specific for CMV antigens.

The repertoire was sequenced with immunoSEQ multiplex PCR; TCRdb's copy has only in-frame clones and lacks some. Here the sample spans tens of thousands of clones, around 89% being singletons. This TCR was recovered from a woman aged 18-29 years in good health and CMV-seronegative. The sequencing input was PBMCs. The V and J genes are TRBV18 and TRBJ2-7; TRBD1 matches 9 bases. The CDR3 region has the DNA TGTGCCAGCTCCCTACTCGCCGCGGGACAGGGTTACGAGCAGTACTTC. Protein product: CASSLLAAGQGYEQYF.